Following are 17 T cell receptor beta chains from one sample sequenced in a study of CD8+ T cells in alopecia areata. Extraction of RNA preceded its reverse transcription into cDNA, which served as the sequencing template. Data came from immunoSEQ multiplex PCR; TCRdb stores just in-frame clones and leaves some out. The profile covers approximately 140,000 clones, with around 47% appearing a single time and roughly 7.5% taken by the ten largest. Sequencing was done on a sample of CD4+ T cells sorted from blood. The receptors here all came from a human donor with alopecia areata.

The chain combines TRBV6-5 with TRBJ2-1, with D perhaps assigned TRBD1 or TRBD2 (6 bases each). The CDR3 has 15 amino acids. Germline V gives CDR1 MNHEY, CDR2 SVGAGI. V lost 2 bases and J 5 bases, leaving 13 bases between the germline ends. CDR3 protein: CASSYRGTYDNEQFF. For the CDR3, the DNA is TGTGCCAGCAGTTACCGCGGGACATACGACAATGAGCAGTTCTTC.

This chain links TRBV19 with TRBJ2-5; 12 bases agree with TRBD2. V lost 4 bases, J lost 4 bases, and 10 bases stayed unmatched. Germline lookup yields CDR1 LNHDA and CDR2 SQIVND (reference sequence). CDR3 length equals 17 residues. CDR3 nucleotide sequence: TGTGCCAGTAGTACACGGACTAGCGGGACGATGGCAGAGACCCAGTACTTC. Amino acids: CASSTRTSGTMAETQYF.

CDR3 coding DNA: TGCAGTGCGGGTGAAGCTTTCTTT. Translation gives CSAGEAFF. The rearrangement links TRBV20-1 to TRBJ1-1; D remains ambiguous. Germline CDR1 reads DFQATT; CDR2 reads SNEGSKA (reference sequence). Trimming removed 6 bases at V and 7 bases at J, with 3 bases between. The CDR3 is 8 amino acids.

The V gene is TRBV5-4, the J gene TRBJ2-5; the match to TRBD1 covers 8 bases. The CDR3 runs to 17 residues. The V gene's germline CDR1 is SGHNT and CDR2 YYREEE (reference sequence). Trimming at V came to 5 bases and at J to 5 bases, leaving 17 bases not matched to a gene. CDR3 nucleotides: TGTGCCAGCAGTCGGACAGGGATCTTTTTAGCTAAGGAGACCCAGTACTTC. It specifies CASSRTGIFLAKETQYF. The full variable domain, completed using reference TRBV5-4 and TRBJ2-5, is ETGVTQSPTHLIKTRGQQVTLRCSSQSGHNTVSWYQQALGQGPQFIFQYYREEENGRGNFPPRFSGLQFPNYSSELNVNALELDDSALYLCASSRTGIFLAKETQYFGPGTRLLVL.

The chain employs TRBV18 and TRBJ2-7; no clear D. Germline-derived CDR1 and CDR2 are KGHSH and LQKENI. This CDR3 spans 15 amino acids. The V and J ends lost 0 bases and 6 bases respectively, with 15 bases between them. CDR3 DNA sequence: TGTGCCAGCTCACCACCGGGTAATCCCCGCCGCGAGCAGTACTTC. Its translation: CASSPPGNPRREQYF.

This clone was counted only a few times. V and J are TRBV29-1 and TRBJ1-3; TRBD1 matches at 10 bases. V shed 4 bases, J shed 7 bases, and the junction held 1 base outside the gene matches. CDR1 and CDR2 (germline): SQVTM, ANQGSEA. The length of the CDR3 is 12 residues. CDR3 protein: CSVGQGANTIYF. Written as DNA, the CDR3 is TGCAGCGTTGGACAGGGGGCGAACACCATATATTTT.

On this clone: Germline and junction disagree at one end, which may indicate a read error. The V gene is TRBV7-7, the J gene TRBJ2-5; the match to TRBD2 covers 8 bases. Germline V lookup: CDR1 SSHAT, CDR2 FNYEAQ (reference sequence). The CDR3 loop spans 14 amino acids. This chain's CDR3 is CASSLSAGVVTQYF. Written as DNA, the CDR3 is TGTGCTAGCAGCTTATCAGCGGGAGTGGTGACCCAGTACTTC.

The chain uses TRBV1 and TRBJ2-5. TRBV1 is flagged as a pseudogene. This CDR3 is built from 16 residues. The CDR3 DNA follows: TGCACCAGCACTAACCCGGGGCGAGCGGAGAAAGAGACCCAGTACTTC. Translated, it gives CTSTNPGRAEKETQYF.

This chain connects TRBV30 to TRBJ1-1; a possible D gene is TRBD1 (5 bases). The germline V and J ends were trimmed by 2 bases and 6 bases, with 10 bases remaining between them. Germline CDR1 and CDR2: GTSNPN and SVGIG (reference sequence). The CDR3 covers 12 residues. This CDR3 reads CAWSPGSAEAFF. CDR3 DNA sequence: TGTGCCTGGAGTCCAGGGTCGGCTGAAGCTTTCTTT.

This clone was detected a few times. The rearrangement links TRBV29-1 to TRBJ2-1; D tentatively reads TRBD1 or TRBD2 (6 bases each). V lost 5 bases and J 1 base, leaving 12 bases between the germline ends. Per germline, CDR1 SQVTM and CDR2 ANQGSEA. The CDR3 consists of 14 residues. The CDR3 is CSVTGRLSYNEQFF. The CDR3, as DNA: TGCAGCGTTACAGGGAGGCTATCCTACAATGAGCAGTTCTTC.

The CDR3 nucleotides read TGTGCCAGCACCCTCGGGACCCCTTACGAGCAGTACTTC. It is translated as CASTLGTPYEQYF. The gene calls are TRBV28 and TRBJ2-7; D may be TRBD1 or TRBD2 (5 bases each). V was cut by 7 bases and J by 4 bases, with 14 bases left in between. This CDR3 is built from 13 residues. The germline V gene encodes CDR1 MDHEN and CDR2 SYDVKM.

The chain employs TRBV6-1 and TRBJ1-5; 7 bases line up with TRBD1. The CDR3 extends over 13 amino acids. With 8 bases clipped from V and 3 bases from J, the junction kept 4 bases outside the gene matches. CDR1 and CDR2 (germline): MNHNS, SASEGT. CDR3 protein: CASLTGNNQPQHF. CDR3 nucleotide sequence: TGTGCCAGCCTGACAGGGAACAATCAGCCCCAGCATTTT.

The chain employs TRBV5-1 and TRBJ2-1; D is ambiguous. Germline V gives CDR1 SGHRS, CDR2 YFSETQ. Trimming removed 4 bases at V and 6 bases at J, with 14 bases between. The length of the CDR3 is 14 residues. The CDR3 loop reads CASSPQVASNEQFF. DNA for the CDR3: TGCGCCAGCAGCCCGCAGGTAGCTTCCAATGAGCAGTTCTTC.

The chain carries TRBV28 and TRBJ2-3; TRBD2 is a possible D gene (5 bases). Germline CDR1 MDHEN, CDR2 SYDVKM. V was cut by 4 bases and J by 6 bases, with 14 bases left in between. The CDR3 spans 14 residues. CDR3 sequence: CASSSPGETDTQYF. The CDR3 DNA is TGTGCCAGCAGTTCCCCCGGGGAAACGGATACGCAGTATTTT.

The chain is built from TRBV30 and TRBJ1-5; D is unclear. The CDR3 is 12 amino acids. V lost 3 bases to trimming and J lost 7 bases, with 10 bases between them. Germline CDR1 reads GTSNPN; CDR2 reads SVGIG (reference sequence). The DNA of the CDR3 is TGTGCCTGGAGCTATTGGGCACAGCCCCAGCATTTT. Its translation: CAWSYWAQPQHF.

The rearrangement links TRBV4-1 to TRBJ1-2; D may be TRBD1 (5 bases). Germline lookup yields CDR1 MGHRA and CDR2 YSYEKL. The CDR3 is 14 residues long. Deletions cut 3 bases from V and 2 bases from J, with 10 bases between. CDR3 loop: CASSQRQSNYGYTF. CDR3 DNA sequence: TGCGCCAGCAGCCAGCGACAGAGCAACTATGGCTACACCTTC.

This clone was picked up a small number of times. The chain links TRBV29-1 to TRBJ2-5, with 10 bases identical to TRBD1. Losses at the gene ends were 5 bases for V and 4 bases for J; bases not matched to a gene: 4. This CDR3 is 13 amino acids long. Germline assignment: CDR1 SQVTM and CDR2 ANQGSEA. Written as DNA, the CDR3 is TGCAGCGTTTTGAGGGACAGGGGAGAGACCCAGTACTTC. It translates to CSVLRDRGETQYF.